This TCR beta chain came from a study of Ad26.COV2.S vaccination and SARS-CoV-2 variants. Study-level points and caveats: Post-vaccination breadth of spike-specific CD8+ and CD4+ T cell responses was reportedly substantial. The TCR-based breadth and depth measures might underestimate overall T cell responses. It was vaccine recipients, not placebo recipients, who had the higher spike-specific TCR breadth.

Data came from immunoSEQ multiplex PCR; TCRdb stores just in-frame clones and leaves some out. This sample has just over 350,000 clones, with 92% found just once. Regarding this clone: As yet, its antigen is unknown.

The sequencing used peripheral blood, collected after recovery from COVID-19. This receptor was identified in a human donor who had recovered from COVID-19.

CDR3 sequence (DNA): TGCAGCGCCACCCAGGGGTCGATCACTGAAGCTTTCTTT. Residues: CSATQGSITEAFF. This chain connects TRBV29-1 to TRBJ1-1; D may be TRBD1 (6 bases). This CDR3 has 13 residues. V gave up 7 bases and J gave up 4 bases, with 16 bases separating them. Germline CDR1 and CDR2: SQVTM and ANQGSEA.